Below, one TCR beta chain is given with its context. This entry belongs to a study of T cells in Graves' hyperthyroidism and ophthalmopathy. Germline V lookup: CDR1 WNHNN, CDR2 SYGVQD (reference sequence). The CDR3 has 17 residues. V dropped 11 bases and J dropped 4; count of bases not matched to a gene: 17. RNA transcripts served as the template for amplifying TCR beta CDR3 regions. The HTBI primer set was used in a first-round RT-PCR of the TCR CDR3. TCRdb re-analysed the multiplex PCR reads in MiXCR, keeping a single row per CDR3 protein. The data show some 570,000 distinct CDR3 sequences, more than 13% seen once.

The chain is built from TRBV10-1 and TRBJ2-1; 10 bases agree with TRBD2. This receptor was obtained from a woman aged 18-35 years with Graves' ophthalmopathy. The specimen was blood. The CDR3 coding sequence is TGCGCCGGCACCCAACCCTCCGGGACTAGCGAGTACAATGAGCAGTTCTTC. It is translated as CAGTQPSGTSEYNEQFF.